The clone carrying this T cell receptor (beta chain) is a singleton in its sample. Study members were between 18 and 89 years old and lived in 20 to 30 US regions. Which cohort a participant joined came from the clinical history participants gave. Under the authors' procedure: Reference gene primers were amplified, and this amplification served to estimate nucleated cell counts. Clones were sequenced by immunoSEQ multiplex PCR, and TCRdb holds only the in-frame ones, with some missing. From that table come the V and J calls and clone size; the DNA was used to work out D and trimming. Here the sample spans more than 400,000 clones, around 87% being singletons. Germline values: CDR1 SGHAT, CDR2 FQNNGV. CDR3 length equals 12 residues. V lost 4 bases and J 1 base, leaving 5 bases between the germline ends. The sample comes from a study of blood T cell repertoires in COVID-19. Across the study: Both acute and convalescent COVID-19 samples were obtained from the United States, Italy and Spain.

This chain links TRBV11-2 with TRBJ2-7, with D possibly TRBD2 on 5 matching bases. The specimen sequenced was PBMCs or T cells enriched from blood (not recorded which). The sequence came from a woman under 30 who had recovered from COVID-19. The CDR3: CASSSGSYEQYF. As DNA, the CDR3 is TGTGCCAGCAGCTCGGGGTCCTACGAGCAGTACTTC.